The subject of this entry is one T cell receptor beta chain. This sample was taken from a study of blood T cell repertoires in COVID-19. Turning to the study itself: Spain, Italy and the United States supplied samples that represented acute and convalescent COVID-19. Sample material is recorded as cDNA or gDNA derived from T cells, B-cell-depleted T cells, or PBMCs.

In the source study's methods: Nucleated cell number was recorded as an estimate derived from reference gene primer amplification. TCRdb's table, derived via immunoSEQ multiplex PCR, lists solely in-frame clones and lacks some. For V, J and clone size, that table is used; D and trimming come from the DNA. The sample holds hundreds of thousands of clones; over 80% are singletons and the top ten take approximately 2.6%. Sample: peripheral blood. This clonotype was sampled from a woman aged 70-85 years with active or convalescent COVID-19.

The CDR3 DNA reads TGTGCCAGCAGCAGAAGGGCTAGCGGGAGGGCCGAAGGTACCGGGGAGCTGTTTTTT. Amino acid sequence: CASSRRASGRAEGTGELFF. The V and J genes are TRBV5-5 and TRBJ2-2; 12 bases are shared with TRBD2. V dropped 4 bases and J dropped 5; count of bases not matched to a gene: 15. The germline CDR1 and CDR2 sequences are SGHKS and YYEKEE (reference sequence). The CDR3 is made up of 19 amino acids.